The sequence of this T cell receptor beta chain was determined in a study of T cell repertoires in cytomegalovirus infection. This clonotype has more than one count but fewer than ten. The antigen is not known. Germline-derived CDR1 and CDR2 are MNHNY and SVGAGI (reference sequence). Unmatched junction bases numbered 5, after V lost 2 bases and J lost 1 base. The CDR3 covers 16 residues. TCRdb itself ran the reads through MiXCR, one entry per CDR3 protein. The sample contains around 900,000 distinct CDR3 sequences, roughly 31% of which appear only once. This receptor was identified in a human donor in good health (CMV status not recorded). Some clones in this sample may be carry-over from other donors' samples. This chain joins TRBV6-6 and TRBJ2-5; 9 nucleotides match TRBD2. The source material was cultured CD8+ T cells from PBMCs, sampled from culture after CMV antigen stimulation. In nucleotides, the CDR3 is TGTGCCAGCAGTTACGGGCGGGGGGGCCCCCAAGAGACCCAGTACTTC. Its translation is CASSYGRGGPQETQYF.